This T cell receptor beta chain was recorded in a study of shared clonotypes between healthy human individuals. As for the study in general: Each donor's CD4 naive and CD4 memory cells filled three plates apiece, CD8 naive two, and CD8 memory one.

The healthy adult donors were HIV-negative and reported no recent acute infections or vaccinations. General observations from the study: The rarefaction results pointed to incomplete sorted-subset sequencing despite large depth.

In germline, CDR1 is SNHLY, CDR2 FYNNEI. V was clipped by 3 bases and J by 6 bases; unmatched bases: 7. The length of the CDR3 is 15 residues. Across several immunoSEQ plates, the genomic DNA of each subset was split evenly. The table came from immunoSEQ multiplex PCR; TCRdb's copy has only in-frame clones and leaves some out. The table shows some 2,100,000 clones, with about 94% occurring only once. Regarding this clone: Its antigen is still unknown.

The sample consisted of naive CD4+ T cells sorted from blood. Subset defined: CD45RA+ positively selected. The chain has TRBV2 and TRBJ2-3; TRBD1 matches at 9 bases. The sequence was obtained from a young man in good health. The chain's CDR3 is CASSDFIQGADTQYF. CDR3 nucleotide sequence: TGTGCCAGCAGTGATTTCATACAGGGGGCGGATACGCAGTATTTT.